What follows are 19 T cell receptor beta chains derived from one specimen sequenced in a study of beta chain features in type 1 diabetes. As every portion of the isolated RNA was reverse transcribed, the sequencing read expressed TCRB transcripts. Repertoires were generated with immunoSEQ multiplex PCR, while TCRdb's copy carries only in-frame clones and drops some. The data show 60,000 to 75,000 clones, 59% seen once. The sequencing input was Tregs from blood. The receptor source for this set is a woman aged 18-30 years in good health.

There are a few counts of this clone. This chain links TRBV14 with TRBJ2-7; 9 bases are a match to TRBD2. The CDR3 is 15 residues long. Per the germline V gene, CDR1 is SGHDN and CDR2 is FVKESK. V trimming: 4 bases; J trimming: 5 bases; junction bases outside the gene matches: 9. The CDR3 spells CASSRWSGRYNEQYF. The CDR3 coding sequence is TGTGCCAGCAGCCGGTGGAGCGGGAGGTACAACGAGCAGTACTTC. The full variable domain, with the rest looked up from reference TRBV14 and TRBJ2-7, is EAGVTQFPSHSVIEKGQTVTLRCDPISGHDNLYWYRRVMGKEIKFLLHFVKESKQDESGMPNNRFLAERTGGTYSTLKVQPAELEDSGVYFCASSRWSGRYNEQYFGPGTRLTVT.

The chain is built from TRBV18 and TRBJ2-5; 8 bases agree with TRBD2. V shed 5 bases, J shed 5 bases, and the junction held 10 bases outside the gene matches. The CDR3 is 15 residues long. CDR1 KGHSH and CDR2 LQKENI come from the germline V gene. The CDR3 coding sequence is TGTGCCAGCTCATCGGGACTAGTTGGTGGCGAGACCCAGTACTTC. It yields the protein CASSSGLVGGETQYF.

This clone was seen a few times. V and J are TRBV7-9 and TRBJ2-7, with D perhaps matching TRBD2 (6 bases). The V end lost 1 base, the J end lost 3 bases, and 16 bases lay between the germline ends. The V gene's germline CDR1 is SEHNR and CDR2 FQNEAQ (reference sequence). CDR3 size: 16 residues. CDR3 sequence: CASSLDGGIWGYEQYF. The CDR3 nucleotides read TGTGCCAGCAGCTTAGACGGCGGGATTTGGGGCTACGAGCAGTACTTC.

The chain joins TRBV7-2 to TRBJ2-3; D is possibly TRBD2 (7 bases). Germline CDR1 reads SGHTA; CDR2 reads FQGNSA. The V end lost 4 bases, the J end lost 3 bases, and 11 bases lay between the germline ends. The CDR3 covers 14 residues. Written as DNA, the CDR3 is TGTGCCAGCAGCTGGGGGAGGGGGACAGATACGCAGTATTTT. Its translation: CASSWGRGTDTQYF.

As regards this clone: An end of the junction does not agree with germline; a read error may underlie this. J is TRBJ1-2 and V is TRBV5-4, with TRBD1 identical over 7 bases. The CDR3 extends over 14 amino acids. Germline V gene sequence: CDR1 SGHNT, CDR2 YYREEE (reference sequence). CDR3 loop: CANSLGGAEIRYTF. The CDR3 bases are TGTGCCAACAGCTTAGGGGGCGCGGAAATTCGCTACACCTTC.

This clone was detected only a few times. The V call is TRBV7-2, the J call TRBJ2-4; D remains ambiguous. The CDR3 has 15 residues. Germline V gives CDR1 SGHTA, CDR2 FQGNSA. Trimming left V 1 base short and J 0 bases short, with 7 bases between. The CDR3 nucleotides read TGTGCCAGCAGCTTAGGTCGACTAGCCAAAAACATTCAGTACTTC. Protein: CASSLGRLAKNIQYF.

The chain has TRBV18 and TRBJ1-1; the D gene is possibly TRBD1 (6 bases). The CDR3 sequence is 11 residues long. Germline values: CDR1 KGHSH, CDR2 LQKENI. V was pared by 3 bases and J by 8 bases, with 7 bases between. The CDR3 loop reads CASSPDREAFF. Written as DNA, the CDR3 is TGTGCCAGCTCACCGGACAGAGAAGCTTTCTTT.

The chain employs TRBV7-2 and TRBJ2-6; D is unclear. CDR1 is SGHTA, CDR2 FQGNSA, per germline. V gave up 2 bases and J gave up 0 bases, with 14 bases separating them. The CDR3 spans 18 residues. The CDR3 nucleotides read TGTGCCAGCAGCTTATACCGGCGGCACCTCTCTGGGGCCAACGTCCTGACTTTC. Encoded protein: CASSLYRRHLSGANVLTF.

The chain couples TRBV7-3 to TRBJ2-3, with D perhaps TRBD1 (5 bases). Germline CDR1 and CDR2: SGHTA and FQGTGA. The CDR3 covers 13 residues. V lost 6 bases, J lost 4 bases, and 11 bases lay in between. The CDR3 loop reads CASRDSGADTQYF. CDR3 in DNA: TGTGCCAGCAGAGACAGTGGCGCAGATACGCAGTATTTT.

V is TRBV6-5 and J is TRBJ1-2, with a weak D call TRBD1 (5 bases). Per germline, CDR1 MNHEY and CDR2 SVGAGI. This CDR3 has 15 residues. Trimming took off 5 bases at V and 2 bases at J, with 15 bases between the two ends. CDR3 amino acids: CASSPRQSSNYGYTF. CDR3 sequence (DNA): TGTGCCAGCAGTCCCCGACAGAGCTCAAACTATGGCTACACCTTC.

In DNA form, the CDR3 reads TGTGCCAGCAGCATTGGACAGGCTCCCTCTGGGGCCAACGTCCTGACTTTC. Its translation is CASSIGQAPSGANVLTF. J is TRBJ2-6 and V is TRBV7-9, with 7 bases that match TRBD1. V gave up 5 bases and J gave up 0 bases; unmatched junction bases: 7. The length of the CDR3 is 17 residues. CDR1 SEHNR and CDR2 FQNEAQ come from the germline V gene (reference sequence). Full variable domain (rest looked up from reference TRBV7-9 and TRBJ2-6): DTGVSQNPRHKITKRGQNVTFRCDPISEHNRLYWYRQTLGQGPEFLTYFQNEAQLEKSRLLSDRFSAERPKGSFSTLEIQRTEQGDSAMYLCASSIGQAPSGANVLTFGAGSRLTVL.

V is TRBV19 and J is TRBJ2-6; a weak D match, TRBD2 (6 bases). The germline CDR1 and CDR2 sequences are LNHDA and SQIVND (reference sequence). The CDR3 length is 16 residues. Trimming stripped 3 bases from V and 0 bases from J, with 9 bases between. CDR3 loop: CASSIWRGSGANVLTF. In DNA, the CDR3 is TGTGCCAGTAGTATCTGGAGGGGCTCTGGGGCCAACGTCCTGACTTTC.

V is TRBV6-1 and J is TRBJ1-6; D unclear. V was pared by 4 bases and J by 6 bases, with 7 bases between. The germline gives CDR1 MNHNS, CDR2 SASEGT. The length of the CDR3 is 13 residues. CDR3 sequence: CASSGQFNSPLHF. CDR3 sequence (DNA): TGTGCCAGCAGTGGGCAGTTTAATTCACCCCTCCACTTT.

The V call is TRBV4-1, the J call TRBJ1-1; D unclear. CDR1 MGHRA and CDR2 YSYEKL come from the germline V gene. The CDR3 extends over 15 amino acids. V lost 4 bases and J 6 bases, leaving 18 bases between the germline ends. The CDR3 sequence is CASSLVRAGGSEAFF. The DNA for the CDR3 is TGCGCCAGCAGCCTGGTCCGAGCCGGTGGTTCTGAAGCTTTCTTT.

The V call is TRBV4-2, the J call TRBJ1-2, with 11 bases identical to TRBD1. This CDR3 has 15 residues. Trimming took 4 bases from V and 6 from J; bases not matched to a gene: 7. Germline V gene lookup returns CDR1 LGHNA and CDR2 YNFKEQ. The CDR3 here is CASSRVGQGADGYTF. The CDR3 region has the DNA TGTGCCAGCAGCCGGGTCGGACAGGGGGCAGATGGCTACACCTTC.

This rearrangement joins TRBV7-2 to TRBJ2-1; 9 nucleotides align to TRBD2. The CDR3 is made up of 15 amino acids. V lost 3 bases, J lost 3 bases, and 3 bases stayed unmatched. Germline V gene sequence: CDR1 SGHTA, CDR2 FQGNSA. CDR3 sequence (DNA): TGTGCCAGCAGCTTTGGGCGGGGGGGCTACAATGAGCAGTTCTTC. Translation gives CASSFGRGGYNEQFF.

The chain links TRBV7-2 to TRBJ2-3, with 7 positions matching TRBD2. The CDR3 runs to 14 residues. V was clipped by 5 bases and J by 11 bases; unmatched bases: 13. Germline CDR1 SGHTA, CDR2 FQGNSA. The DNA for the CDR3 is TGTGCCAGCAGCGTCTTAGGCCGGGGAGGGAGGCAGTATTTT. This encodes CASSVLGRGGRQYF.

The chain carries TRBV5-1 and TRBJ2-1; TRBD2 matches at 10 bases. V shed 3 bases, J shed 7 bases, and the junction held 7 bases outside the gene matches. From germline, CDR1 is SGHRS and CDR2 YFSETQ. The CDR3 loop spans 15 amino acids. For the CDR3, the DNA is TGCGCCAGCAGCTCGAGCGGGGGGGCTAGGAATGAGCAGTTCTTC. It encodes CASSSSGGARNEQFF. The full variable domain, rest sourced from reference TRBV5-1 and TRBJ2-1, is KAGVTQTPRYLIKTRGQQVTLSCSPISGHRSVSWYQQTPGQGLQFLFEYFSETQRNKGNFPGRFSGRQFSNSRSEMNVSTLELGDSALYLCASSSSGGARNEQFFGPGTRLTVL.

Only a few counts were recorded for this clone. V and J are TRBV7-2 and TRBJ2-1; the match to TRBD2 covers 10 bases. Germline loops: CDR1 SGHTA, CDR2 FQGNSA. The CDR3 has 15 residues. V dropped 4 bases and J dropped 10; count of bases not matched to a gene: 10. Here the CDR3 DNA reads TGTGCCAGCAGCTCGACCCGGGCGGGACTAGCGGAGCAGTTCTTC. Translating it yields CASSSTRAGLAEQFF.